The 15 T cell receptor beta chains in this list originate from one sample, sequenced in a study of blood T cell repertoires in COVID-19 (TCRdb year 2020). Preparation of the library involved the immunoSEQ multiplex PCR assay. TCRdb carries this immuneACCESS record with in-frame sequences only. Its versions omit some clonotypes, under half of them owing to an unresolved V gene in the studies checked, with the rest unexplained. This sample comprises 95,000 to 150,000 clones, 78% of them detected only once. In total, the top ten clones hold over 2% of the sample. Source material: peripheral blood. Receptors were obtained from a man in his sixties or seventies with acute or convalescent COVID-19.

This chain uses TRBV11-2 with TRBJ1-5; D unresolved. The CDR3 runs 14 residues. Trimming removed 5 bases from V and 9 bases from J, with 17 bases in between. Germline values: CDR1 SGHAT, CDR2 FQNNGV. The chain's CDR3 is CASSLDGRDSPQHF. The CDR3 DNA follows: TGTGCCAGCAGCCTCGACGGACGGGATTCGCCCCAGCATTTT.

This clone was observed a handful of times. This CDR3 is also generated by other DNA sequences in the sample. The chain recombines TRBV29-1 with TRBJ2-5; D ambiguous. CDR1 is SQVTM and CDR2 is ANQGSEA in the germline V gene. The CDR3 is 10 residues long. V was cut by 4 bases and J by 4 bases, with 4 bases left in between. CDR3 residues: CSVGLETQYF. DNA for the CDR3: TGCAGCGTTGGGCTAGAGACCCAGTACTTC.

This clone was seen a few times. This rearrangement joins TRBV5-1 to TRBJ2-1, with 7 positions matching TRBD1. The CDR3 consists of 13 residues. Germline CDR1 and CDR2: SGHRS and YFSETQ. Germline trimming cut 4 bases from V and 6 bases from J; bases unmatched to any gene: 4. The CDR3 region is CASSLYRGNEQFF. The CDR3 nucleotides are TGCGCCAGCAGCCTATACAGGGGCAATGAGCAGTTCTTC.

Only a few counts were recorded for this clone. The rearrangement links TRBV9 to TRBJ1-1; unclear D gene. The CDR3 has 13 amino acids. Germline V gene data show CDR1 as SGDLS and CDR2 as YYNGEE. With 5 bases removed from V and 3 bases from J, the gap between germline ends came to 11 bases. The CDR3 spells CASSPHEDTEAFF. CDR3 nucleotide sequence: TGTGCCAGCAGTCCCCATGAGGACACTGAAGCTTTCTTT.

The chain employs TRBV2 and TRBJ2-7, with TRBD2 matching 11 bases. There are 16 residues in the CDR3. The ends lost 4 bases at V and 7 bases at J; junction bases unmatched: 12. Germline CDR1 is SNHLY and CDR2 is FYNNEI. CDR3: CASSAGSRLAGLEQYF. DNA of the CDR3: TGTGCCAGCAGTGCGGGCTCGAGACTAGCGGGGTTGGAGCAGTACTTC.

This chain uses TRBV19 with TRBJ1-5; D is possibly TRBD1 (5 bases). Trimming shortened V by 7 bases and J by 3 bases, and 16 bases separated the two germline ends. Looked up from germline, CDR1 is LNHDA and CDR2 is SQIVND (reference sequence). CDR3 length: 15 residues. The CDR3 reads CASNAGRDNNQPQHF. The CDR3 DNA sequence: TGTGCCAGTAACGCAGGGAGGGATAACAATCAGCCCCAGCATTTT.

The J gene is TRBJ2-2, the V gene TRBV5-1; 10 bases are a match to TRBD2. The CDR3 sequence is 16 residues long. The J segment lost 1 base and the V segment lost 4 bases, leaving 4 bases of the junction unmatched. CDR1 and CDR2 from the germline V gene are SGHRS and YFSETQ. The CDR3 loop is CASSPIAGGNTGELFF. CDR3 in DNA: TGCGCCAGCAGCCCAATAGCGGGGGGGAACACCGGGGAGCTGTTTTTT.

This sequence joins TRBV6-2 or TRBV6-3 and TRBJ1-5, with D unclear. Germline V lookup: CDR1 MNHEY, CDR2 SVGEGT. There are 13 residues in the CDR3. The V and J ends lost 2 bases and 6 bases respectively, with 8 bases between them. Written as DNA, the CDR3 is TGTGCCAGCAGTTACCTGAGGGTTCAGCCCCAGCATTTT. This translates into CASSYLRVQPQHF.

The V gene is TRBV5-4, the J gene TRBJ2-1; 12 bases map to TRBD1. Germline V gene sequence: CDR1 SGHNT, CDR2 YYREEE (reference sequence). This CDR3 has 18 residues. The V gene end was trimmed by 5 bases and the J gene end by 0 bases; junction bases not matched to a gene: 9. CDR3 protein: CASSSGTGGLNSYNEQFF. For the CDR3, the DNA is TGTGCCAGCAGTTCCGGGACAGGGGGCTTAAACTCCTACAATGAGCAGTTCTTC.

The rearrangement uses TRBV30 and TRBJ1-2; 9 bases fit TRBD1. Per the germline V gene, CDR1 is GTSNPN and CDR2 is SVGIG (reference sequence). With V trimmed by 5 bases and J by 8 bases, 12 bases remained unmatched. CDR3 length: 14 residues. The DNA for the CDR3 is TGTGCCTGGGTTACAGGGGGCGGCCTCGGGGGCTACACCTTC. Protein product: CAWVTGGGLGGYTF.

V is TRBV9 and J is TRBJ2-5, with 15 nucleotides matching TRBD2. From germline, CDR1 is SGDLS and CDR2 YYNGEE. Trimming at V came to 1 base and at J to 1 base, leaving 8 bases not matched to a gene. This CDR3 region has 19 residues. CDR3 bases: TGTGCCAGCAGCGTAAGGTCCGGGACTAGCGGGGGGTCCCAAGAGACCCAGTACTTC. Translation gives CASSVRSGTSGGSQETQYF.

The chain uses TRBV6-5 and TRBJ2-1; TRBD1 agrees at 9 bases. V lost 4 bases to trimming and J lost 1 base; unmatched junction nucleotides: 2. Germline-derived CDR1 and CDR2 are MNHEY and SVGAGI. The CDR3 spans 15 residues. This chain's CDR3 is CASSLDRGSYNEQFF. The DNA for the CDR3 is TGTGCCAGCAGTTTAGACAGGGGGTCCTACAATGAGCAGTTCTTC.

The gene calls are TRBV19 and TRBJ1-5; the match to TRBD1 covers 7 bases. The CDR3 length is 15 residues. The V gene end was trimmed by 6 bases and the J gene end by 1 base; junction bases not matched to a gene: 6. The germline CDR1 and CDR2 sequences are LNHDA and SQIVND (reference sequence). CDR3: CASRPQTGSNQPQHF. The DNA for the CDR3 is TGTGCCAGTAGACCCCAGACAGGGAGCAATCAGCCCCAGCATTTT.

J is TRBJ1-5 and V is TRBV12-5; 8 positions agree with TRBD1. CDR1 is LGHNT and CDR2 is FRNRAP in the germline V gene. CDR3 length equals 14 residues. Trimming at V came to 6 bases and at J to 7 bases, leaving 8 bases not matched to a gene. This chain's CDR3 is CASGTDRGRQPQHF. CDR3 sequence (DNA): TGTGCTAGTGGGACTGACAGGGGAAGGCAGCCCCAGCATTTT.

The CDR3 sequence: CASRSRGSYEQYF. The CDR3 region has the DNA TGTGCCAGCAGATCAAGGGGATCCTACGAGCAGTACTTC. The chain employs TRBV12-3 or TRBV12-4 and TRBJ2-7, with a possible D match to TRBD1 (5 bases). This CDR3 is built from 13 residues. Trimming took off 6 bases at V and 1 base at J, with 10 bases between the two ends.